The 16 T cell receptor beta chains below all came from one sample that was sequenced in a study of T cells in Graves' hyperthyroidism and ophthalmopathy. TCR beta CDR3 region amplification was performed from RNA transcripts. The HTBI set primed first-round TCR CDR3 RT-PCR. TCRdb called the multiplex PCR reads again in MiXCR, with one record for every CDR3 protein. Here the sample spans a few hundred thousand distinct CDR3 sequences, under 60% being singletons. Sequenced material: peripheral blood or thyroid tissue (not recorded which). These receptors were taken from a woman aged 18-30 years with Graves' hyperthyroidism.

The rearrangement links TRBV7-8 to TRBJ2-2; TRBD1 might be the D (6 bases). With 5 bases removed from V and 8 bases from J, the gap between germline ends came to 18 bases. The germline gives CDR1 SGHVS, CDR2 FQNEAQ. The CDR3 runs 15 residues. The CDR3 region has the DNA TGTGCCAGCAGCCAAGAAGGGGGTGGCACTGGGGAGCTGTTTTTT. Its protein product is CASSQEGGGTGELFF.

This clonotype occurred many times. The rearrangement links TRBV2 to TRBJ1-3, with D unclear. Per the germline V gene, CDR1 is SNHLY and CDR2 is FYNNEI. The CDR3 is 14 amino acids. Deletions cut 6 bases from V and 0 bases from J, with 9 bases between. For the CDR3, the DNA is TGTGCCAGCAGGACGGATTTCTCTGGAAACACCATATATTTT. Amino acid sequence: CASRTDFSGNTIYF.

This clonotype was recorded many times. This rearrangement joins TRBV12-3 or TRBV12-4 to TRBJ1-2, with D perhaps matching TRBD1 (6 bases). CDR3 size: 14 residues. Trimming removed 2 bases from V and 5 bases from J, with 12 bases in between. DNA for the CDR3: TGTGCCAGCAGTTTAAGCAGGGGCTTATATGGCTACACCTTC. Translation gives CASSLSRGLYGYTF.

The rearrangement uses TRBV24-1 and TRBJ2-1, with D perhaps assigned TRBD1 or TRBD2 (5 bases each). V gave up 1 base and J gave up 0 bases, with 12 bases separating them. The CDR3 consists of 17 residues. Germline values: CDR1 KGHDR, CDR2 SFDVKD. CDR3 coding DNA: TGTGCCACCAGTGATTTAGGGGCAGGGAGCTCCTACAATGAGCAGTTCTTC. It is translated as CATSDLGAGSSYNEQFF.

This clonotype came up many times. The chain is built from TRBV27 and TRBJ1-2; D not certain. In germline, CDR1 is MNHEY, CDR2 SMNVEV (reference sequence). V lost 4 bases and J lost 4, with 7 bases in between. This CDR3 contains 12 residues. The CDR3 region is CASSSPGYGYTF. The CDR3 DNA reads TGTGCCAGCAGTTCCCCGGGCTATGGCTACACCTTC.

This clonotype occurred a few times. The chain employs TRBV5-5 and TRBJ2-2, with a weak D call TRBD2 (7 bases). This CDR3 spans 18 amino acids. V was pared by 4 bases and J by 5 bases, with 24 bases between. Germline values: CDR1 SGHKS, CDR2 YYEKEE (reference sequence). CDR3 amino acids: CASSLREGEPRQTGELFF. The CDR3 DNA reads as TGTGCCAGCAGCCTAAGGGAGGGGGAGCCCCGTCAGACCGGGGAGCTGTTTTTT.

In its sample, this clonotype was seen many times. The V gene is TRBV2, the J gene TRBJ1-6; 9 nucleotides line up with TRBD1. V was clipped by 11 bases and J by 9 bases; unmatched bases: 8. The CDR3 is 13 amino acids. Germline CDR1 is SNHLY and CDR2 is FYNNEI. The CDR3 region is CAALGTGSSPLHF. The CDR3 DNA sequence: TGTGCCGCCCTCGGGACAGGGAGTTCACCCCTCCACTTT.

A remark on this clonotype: No conserved phenylalanine or tryptophan ends this CDR3, so it is likely a read error. The limits of the CDR3 on the DNA are not certain, so only TCRdb's listed CDR3 is given. V and J are TRBV10-3 and TRBJ1-6. The CDR3 has 10 amino acids, counting both end residues. CDR1 and CDR2 from the germline V gene are ENHRY and SYGVKD. CDR3: CAISAAGVVD.

This clonotype was counted a single time. The chain employs TRBV14 and TRBJ2-5; tentative D call: TRBD2 (5 bases). With 1 base removed from V and 4 bases from J, the gap between germline ends came to 10 bases. The CDR3 is 14 amino acids. Germline V CDR1 and CDR2: SGHDN, FVKESK. CDR3 residues: CASSQGLAVETQYF. DNA for the CDR3: TGTGCCAGCAGCCAAGGGCTAGCTGTAGAGACCCAGTACTTC.

This clonotype was counted many times. J is TRBJ2-3 and V is TRBV20-1, with D tentatively TRBD1 or TRBD2 (5 bases each). V lost 6 bases to trimming and J lost 0 bases, with 10 bases between them. Germline CDR1 reads DFQATT; CDR2 reads SNEGSKA (reference sequence). The CDR3 spans 13 residues. The CDR3 DNA is TGCAGTGCACGGGACCCAAGCACAGATACGCAGTATTTT. Its protein product is CSARDPSTDTQYF.

This clonotype has a count of ten or more. The chain is built from TRBV3-1 and TRBJ2-2; tentatively, D is TRBD2 (5 bases). CDR1 is LGHDT and CDR2 is YNNKEL in the germline V gene (reference sequence). V shed 4 bases and J shed 3 bases, with 6 bases lying between them. This CDR3 is 13 amino acids long. CDR3 sequence reads: CASSPRDTGELFF. DNA for the CDR3: TGTGCCAGCAGCCCGAGGGACACCGGGGAGCTGTTTTTT. Based on the CDR3 plus reference TRBV3-1 and TRBJ2-2, the full variable domain is DTAVSQTPKYLVTQMGNDKSIKCEQNLGHDTMYWYKQDSKKFLKIMFSYNNKELIINETVPNRFSPKSPDKAHLNLHINSLELGDSAVYFCASSPRDTGELFFGEGSRLTVL.

Concerning this clonotype itself: A much larger clone lies a single base off, so this may be a read error. The V call is TRBV9, the J call TRBJ2-7; the D gene could be TRBD1 or TRBD2 (6 bases each). The CDR3 has 16 amino acids. Germline CDR1 reads SGDLS; CDR2 reads YYNGEE. V was shortened by 0 bases and J by 3 bases, with 16 bases between the two germline ends. The DNA for the CDR3 is TGTGCCAGCAGCGTAGGGGGGGCAGACCCTGTCTACGAGCAGTACTTC. Its translation is CASSVGGADPVYEQYF.

Only one count was recorded for this clonotype. Compared with germline, one end of the junction differs, possibly owing to a read error. The V and J genes are TRBV6-5 and TRBJ1-4; 10 bases map to TRBD1. In germline, CDR1 is MNHEY, CDR2 SVGAGI. CDR3 size: 14 residues. In DNA form, the CDR3 reads TGTGCCAGCACTAAGACAGGGGGCTATGAAAAACTGGTTTTT. It translates to CASTKTGGYEKLVF.

This clonotype was detected many times. The chain employs TRBV6-2 or TRBV6-3 and TRBJ1-5; no clear D. V dropped 8 bases and J dropped 0 bases, with 8 bases sitting between them. Germline values: CDR1 MNHEY, CDR2 SVGEGT. The CDR3 totals 13 residues. CDR3 sequence (DNA): TGTGCCAGCGAAGCGGATAGCAATCAGCCCCAGCATTTT. Protein sequence: CASEADSNQPQHF.

The chain carries TRBV19 and TRBJ1-1; D may be TRBD1 (5 bases). V gave up 6 bases and J gave up 2 bases, with 16 bases separating them. The CDR3 is 15 amino acids. The germline V gene has CDR1 LNHDA and CDR2 SQIVND (reference sequence). CDR3 residues: CASSPAGPGNTEAFF. The CDR3 nucleotides read TGTGCCAGTAGCCCGGCGGGACCTGGAAACACTGAAGCTTTCTTT.

With regard to this clonotype: One end of the junction does not line up with germline, which may come from a read error. The chain links TRBV7-7 to TRBJ1-2; no firm D call. The CDR3 spans 14 residues. Germline V lookup: CDR1 SSHAT, CDR2 FNYEAQ (reference sequence). CDR3 in amino acids: CASSLPGRNYGYTF. The CDR3 bases are TGTGCTAGCAGCTTACCGGGTCGAAACTATGGCTACACCTTC.